The 27 T cell receptor beta chains below come from one sample, sequenced in a study of T cell clonality in common variable immunodeficiency. Assay used: immunoSEQ multiplex PCR; TCRdb lists only in-frame clones, some missing. The sample includes roughly 7,400 clones, none of them occurring once. Overall study results and limits: Common variable immunodeficiency TCR beta sequences reportedly had fewer deletions and N-nucleotide insertions.

These TCRs' antigens remain unknown. Sequenced material: peripheral blood mononuclear cells. The receptors derive from a human donor with common variable immunodeficiency.

In its sample, this clone was seen a few times. The read stops 3 residues short of the end of the CDR3; the missing end is completed from the germline J gene. The rearrangement uses TRBV30 and TRBJ2-1, with 10 bases identical to TRBD1. Germline V gene data show CDR1 as GTSNPN and CDR2 as SVGIG (reference sequence). The CDR3 loop spans 15 amino acids. With V trimmed by 6 bases and J by 8 bases, 13 bases remained unmatched. This CDR3 is CACPCGTGANDEQFF. CDR3 DNA, as far as it was read: TGTGCCTGCCCCTGCGGGACAGGGGCTAACGATGAG.

Details on this clone: The read stops 3 residues short of the end of the CDR3; the missing end is completed from the germline J gene. V usage is TRBV19 and J usage is TRBJ1-2; 8 nucleotides agree with TRBD1. The V and J ends lost 9 bases and 6 bases, in that order; junction bases with no gene match: 12. This CDR3 contains 14 residues. Germline V gene data show CDR1 as LNHDA and CDR2 as SQIVND (reference sequence). The CDR3 here is CASRAGQVRDGYTF. The sequenced part of the CDR3 DNA is TGTGCCAGCCGAGCGGGACAGGTACGGGATGGC.

Details on this clone: With the read ending 3 residues before the CDR3 end, the germline J gene is used to fill in that end. V gene TRBV7-6 combines with J gene TRBJ2-2, with TRBD2 identical over 9 bases. CDR3 length: 16 amino acids. The germline CDR1 and CDR2 sequences are SGHVS and FNYEAQ. V gave up 1 base and J gave up 5 bases; unmatched junction bases: 5. Incomplete CDR3 DNA: TGTGCCAGCAGCTTAGATGTAGCGGGAGTAACCGGGGAG. Its protein is CASSLDVAGVTGE. The full-length CDR3 reads as CASSLDVAGVTGELFF.

This clone came up a few times. The DNA read from the CDR3 is TGTGCCAGCAGTCCTGAGGACAGGGATTCAGATACG. It specifies CASSPEDRDSDT. The CDR3, in full, reads CASSPEDRDSDTQYF. The chain links TRBV2 to TRBJ2-3, with TRBD1 identical over 8 bases. The read terminates 3 residues ahead of where the CDR3 ends, so the germline J gene completes it. Losses at the gene ends were 5 bases for V and 4 bases for J; bases not matched to a gene: 8. Germline V gene lookup returns CDR1 SNHLY and CDR2 FYNNEI. CDR3 length: 15 amino acids.

This clone was found a few times. The sequenced fragment ends 3 residues before the CDR3 boundary, so the rest is inferred from the germline J gene. The chain couples TRBV7-2 to TRBJ2-1, with a weak D call TRBD2 (6 bases). Looked up from germline, CDR1 is SGHTA and CDR2 is FQGNSA. The CDR3 has 14 amino acids. V lost 3 bases to trimming and J lost 8 bases, with 14 bases between them. The sequenced CDR3 bases are TGTGCCAGCAGCTTGGTCCAGGGCGGGGATGAG. Translating gives CASSLVQGGDE. The entire CDR3 sequence reads CASSLVQGGDEQFF.

Only a few counts were recorded for this clone. The read stops 3 residues short of the end of the CDR3; the missing end is completed from the germline J gene. This chain links TRBV2 with TRBJ1-2, with a tentative D call TRBD1 (5 bases). Per the germline V gene, CDR1 is SNHLY and CDR2 is FYNNEI. This CDR3 comprises 13 residues. V lost 9 bases and J lost 4, with 15 bases in between. The CDR3: CASKGPLIYGYTF. The DNA read from the CDR3 is TGTGCCAGTAAGGGGCCCCTAATCTATGGC. The variable domain in full, completed from reference TRBV2 and TRBJ1-2, reads EPEVTQTPSHQVTQMGQEVILRCVPISNHLYFYWYRQILGQKVEFLVSFYNNEISEKSEIFDDQFSVERPDGSNFTLKIRSTKLEDSAMYFCASKGPLIYGYTFGSGTRLTVV.

This clone occurred many times. The read comes to an end 3 residues before the CDR3 does, leaving the germline J gene to fill in the end. This chain joins TRBV5-1 and TRBJ2-3; D is uncertain. V was trimmed by 5 bases and J by 5 bases, leaving 6 bases between them. The CDR3 has 11 amino acids. The germline V gene encodes CDR1 SGHRS and CDR2 YFSETQ. Partial CDR3 DNA: TGCGCCAGCAGTGAGCTAGATACG. Its protein product is CASSELDT. The whole CDR3 protein is CASSELDTQYF.

This clone has at least ten counts. The CDR3 is cut off 3 residues early in the read; its end comes from the germline J gene. The chain joins TRBV20-1 to TRBJ1-3; D is unresolved. The CDR3 runs to 13 residues. The V and J ends lost 5 bases and 0 bases respectively, with 8 bases between them. CDR1 is DFQATT, CDR2 SNEGSKA, per germline (reference sequence). The sequenced CDR3 bases are TGCAGTGCTTATAATAACTCTGGAAACACC. Translated, it gives CSAYNNSGNT. The CDR3 in full is CSAYNNSGNTIYF.

This clone was seen ten or more times. Coverage ceases 3 residues before the CDR3 finishes, and the germline J gene fills in the end. V usage is TRBV20-1 and J usage is TRBJ2-7; D is unresolved. Germline V CDR1 and CDR2: DFQATT, SNEGSKA (reference sequence). CDR3 length: 13 amino acids. Trimming removed 6 bases at V and 3 bases at J, with 15 bases between. The CDR3 loop reads CSAKATQSYEQYF. The CDR3 bases that were read are TGCAGTGCCAAAGCAACCCAAAGCTACGAG.

There are many counts of this clone. The missing CDR3 end, 3 residues past where the read stops, is filled in from the germline J gene. This chain links TRBV5-1 with TRBJ1-1; D not resolved. Between the trimmed V and J ends, which lost 0 bases and 0 bases, there was a span of 9 bases. CDR1 and CDR2 from the germline V gene are SGHRS and YFSETQ. This CDR3 spans 15 amino acids. The CDR3 sequence: CASSLGAAMNTEAFF. The DNA read from the CDR3 is TGCGCCAGCAGCTTGGGGGCAGCCATGAACACTGAA.

This clone was seen a few times. The CDR3 goes on 3 residues after the read ends, and that part is filled in from the germline J gene. This chain joins TRBV30 and TRBJ1-4; tentative D call: TRBD1 (5 bases). V dropped 8 bases and J dropped 4 bases, with 11 bases sitting between them. Germline CDR1 and CDR2: GTSNPN and SVGIG (reference sequence). This CDR3 has 12 amino acids. This CDR3 reads CATGGNNEKLFF. The sequenced part of the CDR3 DNA is TGTGCCACGGGGGGTAATAATGAAAAA.

Notes on this clone: The CDR3 end lies 3 residues beyond the end of the read and is filled in from the germline J gene. The V call is TRBV5-1, the J call TRBJ1-2; TRBD1 is a possible D gene (5 bases). The CDR3 loop spans 13 amino acids. The V and J ends lost 0 bases and 2 bases respectively, with 5 bases between them. CDR1 and CDR2 (germline): SGHRS, YFSETQ. The part of the CDR3 DNA that was read is TGCGCCAGCAGCTTGGGACAGAACTATGGC. It encodes CASSLGQNYG. The full CDR3 sequence reads CASSLGQNYGYTF.

In this sample, this clone turned up a few times. The sequenced fragment ends 3 residues before the CDR3 boundary, so the rest is inferred from the germline J gene. The rearrangement joins TRBV19 to TRBJ1-5, with a possible D match to TRBD1 (6 bases). The CDR3 covers 15 residues. Germline assignment: CDR1 LNHDA and CDR2 SQIVND (reference sequence). V was clipped by 7 bases and J by 3 bases, with 16 bases between them. The chain's CDR3 is CASTPPGHLNQPQHF. Partial CDR3 DNA: TGTGCCAGTACGCCCCCGGGACATCTCAATCAGCCC. Using reference TRBV19 and TRBJ1-5 for the parts outside the CDR3, the full variable domain is DGGITQSPKYLFRKEGQNVTLSCEQNLNHDAMYWYRQDPGQGLRLIYYSQIVNDFQKGDIAEGYSVSREKKESFPLTVTSAQKNPTAFYLCASTPPGHLNQPQHFGDGTRLSIL.

This clone was observed a few times. The read is 3 residues too short to cover the CDR3 end, so that end is filled in from the germline J gene. The chain combines TRBV7-2 with TRBJ1-2; 7 bases agree with TRBD1. J gave up 4 bases and V 1 base, and 3 bases lay outside the gene matches. This CDR3 spans 14 amino acids. The germline gives CDR1 SGHTA, CDR2 FQGNSA. This CDR3 is CASSLEGQLYGYTF. CDR3 DNA, as far as it was read: TGTGCCAGCAGCTTAGAGGGACAGCTCTATGGC.

The CDR3 loop is CASNTAANYGYTF. The sequenced part of the CDR3 DNA is TGTGCCAGTAATACCGCAGCTAACTATGGC. The rearrangement uses TRBV19 and TRBJ1-2; D unclear. The read ends 3 residues before the CDR3 terminus; that terminus is restored from the germline J gene. V lost 7 bases and J 0 bases, leaving 9 bases between the germline ends. From germline, CDR1 is LNHDA and CDR2 SQIVND (reference sequence). This CDR3 has 13 residues.

By proportion, this clone is medium-sized. The read terminates 3 residues ahead of where the CDR3 ends, so the germline J gene completes it. The rearrangement uses TRBV14 and TRBJ1-1; D is perhaps TRBD1 (5 bases). CDR1 SGHDN and CDR2 FVKESK come from the germline V gene. With 0 bases removed from V and 6 bases from J, the gap between germline ends came to 14 bases. CDR3 length equals 15 residues. This CDR3 reads CASSQDISRAAEAFF. The CDR3 bases that were read are TGTGCCAGCAGCCAAGATATCAGCAGGGCCGCTGAA.

This clone was found a few times. One end of the junction varies from germline; a read error may be responsible. The read terminates 3 residues ahead of where the CDR3 ends, so the germline J gene completes it. The chain uses TRBV7-9 and TRBJ1-2; 9 positions agree with TRBD1. The CDR3 contains 13 residues. Germline CDR1 and CDR2: SEHNR and FQNEAQ (reference sequence). CDR3 bases read: TGTTCCAGCAGTGCAGACAGGGGGTATGGC. Protein product: CSSSADRGYG. The entire CDR3 sequence reads CSSSADRGYGYTF.

This clone was detected only a few times. The read ends 3 residues before the CDR3 terminus; that terminus is restored from the germline J gene. The chain recombines TRBV7-2 with TRBJ2-7; the D gene is possibly TRBD2 (5 bases). V was shortened by 4 bases and J by 3 bases, with 10 bases between the two germline ends. Germline CDR1 SGHTA, CDR2 FQGNSA. The CDR3 length is 13 residues. The sequenced CDR3 bases are TGTGCCAGCAGCTCCGGCGCGGGCTACGAG. It is translated as CASSSGAGYE. The CDR3 as a whole reads CASSSGAGYEQYF.

On this clone itself: The read is 3 residues too short to cover the CDR3 end, so that end is filled in from the germline J gene. The chain uses TRBV6-1 and TRBJ2-5; 7 nucleotides align to TRBD2. V shed 0 bases, J shed 4 bases, and the junction held 5 bases outside the gene matches. The CDR3 covers 15 residues. CDR1 and CDR2 (germline): MNHNS, SASEGT. The part of the CDR3 DNA that was read is TGTGCCAGCAGTGAAGCGGCAGTAGCGGGAGAGACC. Its protein is CASSEAAVAGET. The full CDR3 protein reads CASSEAAVAGETQYF.

This clone was recorded at least ten times. The CDR3 end is not reached by the read, which stops 3 residues before it; the germline J gene fills it in. The rearrangement links TRBV28 to TRBJ2-7; 9 positions agree with TRBD2. The CDR3 is 15 amino acids. The germline gives CDR1 MDHEN, CDR2 SYDVKM. V lost 10 bases to trimming and J lost 2 bases; unmatched junction nucleotides: 12. The CDR3 DNA, read in part, is TGTGCCACCACCCTTAGCGGGGGCCCGACCTACGAG. It is translated as CATTLSGGPTYE. The whole CDR3 region reads CATTLSGGPTYEQYF.

Worth noting for this clone: The read ends 3 residues before the CDR3 terminus; that terminus is restored from the germline J gene. V gene TRBV5-1 combines with J gene TRBJ1-1; weak D call: TRBD1 (5 bases). CDR1 SGHRS and CDR2 YFSETQ come from the germline V gene. Trimming pared 3 bases from V and 5 bases from J, leaving 20 bases between. This CDR3 contains 16 residues. The CDR3 DNA, read in part, is TGCGCCAGCAGCTGGGGGGGTGCGGGGATTGGGACTGAA. This encodes CASSWGGAGIGTE. The full CDR3 is CASSWGGAGIGTEAFF. Complete variable domain (other parts from reference TRBV5-1 and TRBJ1-1): KAGVTQTPRYLIKTRGQQVTLSCSPISGHRSVSWYQQTPGQGLQFLFEYFSETQRNKGNFPGRFSGRQFSNSRSEMNVSTLELGDSALYLCASSWGGAGIGTEAFFGQGTRLTVV.

This clone was detected many times. The read falls 3 residues short of the CDR3 end, and the missing part is taken from the germline J gene. The chain carries TRBV12-5 and TRBJ2-7; D gene uncertain. This CDR3 region has 14 residues. Trimming shortened V by 1 base and J by 2 bases, and 9 bases separated the two germline ends. CDR1 LGHNT and CDR2 FRNRAP come from the germline V gene. Partial CDR3 DNA: TGTGCTAGTGGTTTGGACACCCGCCCCTACGAG. Translating gives CASGLDTRPYE. The CDR3 in its entirety is CASGLDTRPYEQYF.

A few counts support this clone. The DNA ends 3 residues before the CDR3 does, and the rest of the CDR3 is filled in from the germline J gene. The rearrangement joins TRBV7-6 to TRBJ1-2; D not certain. This CDR3 comprises 16 residues. V was clipped by 2 bases and J by 0 bases, with 13 bases between them. CDR1 and CDR2 (germline): SGHVS, FNYEAQ. This CDR3 reads CASSLKPFKANYGYTF. Partial CDR3 DNA: TGTGCCAGCAGCTTAAAGCCATTCAAAGCTAACTATGGC.

This clone was counted between two and nine times. Read data end 3 residues before the CDR3 end; the end is taken from the germline J gene. The chain links TRBV5-1 to TRBJ1-2, with D tentatively TRBD1 (6 bases). Germline V gene sequence: CDR1 SGHRS, CDR2 YFSETQ. CDR3 size: 14 residues. CDR3 DNA (partial): TGCGCCAGCAGCGCTGGCACAGGGCATTTCGGC. Its protein product is CASSAGTGHFG. The whole CDR3 protein is CASSAGTGHFGYTF.

This clone was counted ten times or more. The read terminates 3 residues ahead of where the CDR3 ends, so the germline J gene completes it. The genes are TRBV14 and TRBJ2-3, with 7 bases matching TRBD1. Germline V gives CDR1 SGHDN, CDR2 FVKESK. The CDR3 runs 14 residues. V was clipped by 5 bases and J by 8 bases; unmatched bases: 10. The CDR3 is CASSTTGASGTQYF. The sequenced CDR3 bases are TGTGCCAGCAGCACTACAGGGGCCAGCGGTACG. Full variable domain (remainder filled in from reference TRBV14 and TRBJ2-3): EAGVTQFPSHSVIEKGQTVTLRCDPISGHDNLYWYRRVMGKEIKFLLHFVKESKQDESGMPNNRFLAERTGGTYSTLKVQPAELEDSGVYFCASSTTGASGTQYFGPGTRLTVL.

Comment on this clone: The read falls 3 residues short of the CDR3 end, and the missing part is taken from the germline J gene. The chain recombines TRBV20-1 with TRBJ2-7; 7 nucleotides align to TRBD1. This CDR3 is built from 13 residues. Germline CDR1 is DFQATT and CDR2 is SNEGSKA (reference sequence). V was pared by 6 bases and J by 2 bases, with 7 bases of the junction left unmatched. The part of the CDR3 DNA that was read is TGCAGTGCCGAGGGGGCGCGGACCTACGAG. It translates to CSAEGARTYE. The CDR3, in full, reads CSAEGARTYEQYF.

This clone appeared a few times. Coverage ceases 3 residues before the CDR3 finishes, and the germline J gene fills in the end. The rearrangement uses TRBV19 and TRBJ2-7, with a weak D call TRBD2 (5 bases). Per germline, CDR1 LNHDA and CDR2 SQIVND (reference sequence). CDR3 size: 15 residues. The V end lost 1 base, the J end lost 0 bases, and 10 bases lay between the germline ends. The CDR3: CASSIVAGLSYEQYF. The covered CDR3 bases are TGTGCCAGTAGTATAGTCGCGGGTCTCTCCTACGAG.